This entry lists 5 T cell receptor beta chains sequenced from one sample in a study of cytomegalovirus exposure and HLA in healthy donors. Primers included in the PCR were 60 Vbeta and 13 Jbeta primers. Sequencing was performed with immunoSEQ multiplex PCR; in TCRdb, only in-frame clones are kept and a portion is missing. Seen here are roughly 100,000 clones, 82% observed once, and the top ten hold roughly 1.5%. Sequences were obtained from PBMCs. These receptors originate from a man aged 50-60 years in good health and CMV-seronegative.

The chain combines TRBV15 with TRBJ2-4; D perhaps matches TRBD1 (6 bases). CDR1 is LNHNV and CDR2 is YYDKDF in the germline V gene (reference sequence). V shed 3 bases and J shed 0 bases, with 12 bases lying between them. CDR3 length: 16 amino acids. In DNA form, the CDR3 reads TGTGCCACCAGCAGGCCGGGACAACTAGCCAAAAACATTCAGTACTTC. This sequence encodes CATSRPGQLAKNIQYF.

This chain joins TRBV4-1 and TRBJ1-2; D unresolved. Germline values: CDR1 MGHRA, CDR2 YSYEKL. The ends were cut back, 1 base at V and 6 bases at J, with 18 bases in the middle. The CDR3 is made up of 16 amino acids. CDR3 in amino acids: CASSQGSDHSKNGYTF. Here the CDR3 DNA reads TGCGCCAGCAGCCAAGGTAGCGACCATTCAAAGAATGGCTACACCTTC.

CDR3 nucleotide sequence: TGCGCCAGCAGCGTCCGGCTCGACAGTCCCACTGGCTACACCTTC. Translating it yields CASSVRLDSPTGYTF. The rearrangement links TRBV5-1 to TRBJ1-2; weak D call: TRBD1 (5 bases). The CDR3 length is 15 residues. In germline, CDR1 is SGHRS, CDR2 YFSETQ. The V end lost 4 bases, the J end lost 7 bases, and 20 bases lay between the germline ends.

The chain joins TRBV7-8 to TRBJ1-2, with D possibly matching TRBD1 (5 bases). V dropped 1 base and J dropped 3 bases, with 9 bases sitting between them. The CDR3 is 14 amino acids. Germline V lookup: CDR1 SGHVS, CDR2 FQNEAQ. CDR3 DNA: TGTGCCAGCAGCTTAGGGCCCAGGGACTATGGCTACACCTTC. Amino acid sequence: CASSLGPRDYGYTF.

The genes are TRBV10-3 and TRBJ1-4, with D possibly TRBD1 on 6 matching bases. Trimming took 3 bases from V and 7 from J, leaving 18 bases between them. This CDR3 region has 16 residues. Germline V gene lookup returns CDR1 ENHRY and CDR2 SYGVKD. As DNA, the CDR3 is TGTGCCATCAGTGACTCCCCCCCAGGGGCAGGTGAAAAACTGTTTTTT. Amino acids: CAISDSPPGAGEKLFF.